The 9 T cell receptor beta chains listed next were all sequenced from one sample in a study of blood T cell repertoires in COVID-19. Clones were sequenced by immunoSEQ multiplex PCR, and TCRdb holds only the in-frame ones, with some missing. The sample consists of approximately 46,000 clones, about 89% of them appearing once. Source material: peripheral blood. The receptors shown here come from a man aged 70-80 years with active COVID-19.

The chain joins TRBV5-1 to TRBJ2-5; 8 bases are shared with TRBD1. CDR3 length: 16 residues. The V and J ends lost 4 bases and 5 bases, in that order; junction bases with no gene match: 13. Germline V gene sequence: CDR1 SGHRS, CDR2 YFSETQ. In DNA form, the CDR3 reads TGCGCCAGCAGCATAGCGACGGACAGGGCCGTCGAGACCCAGTACTTC. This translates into CASSIATDRAVETQYF.

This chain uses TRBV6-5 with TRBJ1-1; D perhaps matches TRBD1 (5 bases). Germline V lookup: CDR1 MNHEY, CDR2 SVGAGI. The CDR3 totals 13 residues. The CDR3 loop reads CATKTGGNTEAFF. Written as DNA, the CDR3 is TGTGCGACCAAAACCGGGGGAAACACTGAAGCTTTCTTT.

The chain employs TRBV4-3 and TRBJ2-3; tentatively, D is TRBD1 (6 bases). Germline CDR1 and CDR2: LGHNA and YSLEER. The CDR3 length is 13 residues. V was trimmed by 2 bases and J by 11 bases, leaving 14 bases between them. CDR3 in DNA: TGCGCCAGCAGCCAACCACCGGGACATCGGCAGTATTTT. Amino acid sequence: CASSQPPGHRQYF.

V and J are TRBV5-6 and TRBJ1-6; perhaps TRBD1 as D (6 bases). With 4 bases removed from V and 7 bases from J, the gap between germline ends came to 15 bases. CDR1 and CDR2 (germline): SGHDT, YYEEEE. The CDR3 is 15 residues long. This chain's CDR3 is CASSTVDRRNSPLHF. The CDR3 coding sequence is TGTGCCAGCAGCACCGTCGACAGGCGCAATTCACCCCTCCACTTT.

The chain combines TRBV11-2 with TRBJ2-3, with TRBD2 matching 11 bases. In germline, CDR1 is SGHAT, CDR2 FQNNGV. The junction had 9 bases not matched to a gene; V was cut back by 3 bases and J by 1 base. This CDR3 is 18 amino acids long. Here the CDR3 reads CASSFYSGGAPGTDTQYF. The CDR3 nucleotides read TGTGCCAGCAGCTTCTATAGCGGGGGGGCCCCTGGCACAGATACGCAGTATTTT.

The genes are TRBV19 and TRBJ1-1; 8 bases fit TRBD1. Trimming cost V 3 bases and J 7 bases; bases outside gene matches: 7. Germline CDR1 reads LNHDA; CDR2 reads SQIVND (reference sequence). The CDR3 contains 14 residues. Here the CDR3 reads CASSMAGGYGEAFF. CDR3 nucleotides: TGTGCCAGTAGTATGGCAGGGGGCTACGGTGAAGCTTTCTTT.

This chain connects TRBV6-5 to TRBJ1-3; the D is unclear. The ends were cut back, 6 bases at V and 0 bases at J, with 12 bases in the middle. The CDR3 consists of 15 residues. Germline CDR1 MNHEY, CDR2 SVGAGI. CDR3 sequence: CASRLSTNSGNTIYF. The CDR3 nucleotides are TGTGCCAGCAGGCTATCGACTAACTCTGGAAACACCATATATTTT.

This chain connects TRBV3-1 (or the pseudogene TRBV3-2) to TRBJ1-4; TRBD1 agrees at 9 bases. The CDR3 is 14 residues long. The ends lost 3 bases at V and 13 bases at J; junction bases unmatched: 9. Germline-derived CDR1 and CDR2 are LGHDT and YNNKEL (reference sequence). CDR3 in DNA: TGTGCCAGCAGCCACCGGGACAGGGTAGGCGGACTGTTTTTT. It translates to CASSHRDRVGGLFF.

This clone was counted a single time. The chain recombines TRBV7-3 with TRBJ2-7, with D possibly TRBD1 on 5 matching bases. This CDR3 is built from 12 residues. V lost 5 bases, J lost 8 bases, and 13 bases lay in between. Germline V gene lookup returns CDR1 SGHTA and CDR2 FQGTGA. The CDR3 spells CASSGQTDQQYF. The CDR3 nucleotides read TGTGCCAGCAGCGGACAAACGGACCAGCAGTACTTC.